Sequencing of this TCR beta chain was carried out in a study of T cell responses to AZD1222 COVID-19 vaccine. Libraries were prepared by immunoSEQ multiplex PCR; TCRdb keeps only in-frame clonotypes and omits some of them. The profile shows around 130,000 clones, 80% to 90% of them singletons. On this clone: Its antigen is still unknown.

Study-level findings and limits: Clonal diversity was possibly underestimated; the donors were predominantly white British and more often female. Reportedly, nearly half the spike-specific TCRs target unmutated variant regions. Spike-specific TCR depth and breadth grew after two AZD1222 doses.

Material: peripheral blood, obtained on day 0 of AZD1222 vaccination. The TCR originated in an adult in good health.

The CDR3, as DNA: TGTGCCAGTAGTATAGGGGTGGGGGTAGGCCAGCCCCAGCATTTT. It encodes CASSIGVGVGQPQHF. V usage is TRBV19 and J usage is TRBJ1-5; possible D gene TRBD1, 5 bases. Trimming took off 1 base at V and 7 bases at J, with 14 bases between the two ends. Germline assignment: CDR1 LNHDA and CDR2 SQIVND (reference sequence). This CDR3 comprises 15 residues.